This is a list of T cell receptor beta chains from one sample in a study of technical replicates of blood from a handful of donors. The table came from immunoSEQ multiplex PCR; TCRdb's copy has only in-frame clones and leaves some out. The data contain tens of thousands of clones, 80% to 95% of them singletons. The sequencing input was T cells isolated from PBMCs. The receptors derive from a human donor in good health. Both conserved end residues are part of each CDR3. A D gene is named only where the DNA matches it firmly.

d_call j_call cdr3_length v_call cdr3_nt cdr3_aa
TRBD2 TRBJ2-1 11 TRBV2 TGTGCCAGCAGTATAAGCGGGAGGCAGTTCTTC CASSISGRQFF
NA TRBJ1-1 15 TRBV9 TGTGCCAGCAGCGTAGGTGGCAAACAGAACACTGAAGCTTTCTTT CASSVGGKQNTEAFF
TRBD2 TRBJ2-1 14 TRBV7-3 TGTGCCAGCAGCTTAAGGGCGGGAGCGCATGAGCAGTTCTTC CASSLRAGAHEQFF
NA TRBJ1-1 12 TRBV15 TGTGCCACCAGCTCAGGGTACACTGAAGCTTTCTTT CATSSGYTEAFF
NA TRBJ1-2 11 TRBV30 TGTGCCTGGAGACAGGCAGGCGGCTACACCTTC CAWRQAGGYTF
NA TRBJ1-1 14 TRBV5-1 TGCGCCAGCAGCCCTCCGGGAGGCAGTACTGAAGCTTTCTTT CASSPPGGSTEAFF
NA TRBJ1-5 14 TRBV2 TGTGCCAGCAGTGAACAGGGGAGCAATCAGCCCCAGCATTTT CASSEQGSNQPQHF
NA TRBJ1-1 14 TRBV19 TGTGCCACAACGACTGGACAGTTGAACACTGAAGCTTTCTTT CATTTGQLNTEAFF
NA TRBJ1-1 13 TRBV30 TGTGCCTGGATGATACAGCCGAACACTGAAGCTTTCTTT CAWMIQPNTEAFF
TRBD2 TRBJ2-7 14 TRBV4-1 TGCGCCAGCAGCCAAGCTAGCGGAGTCCACGAGCAGTACTTC CASSQASGVHEQYF
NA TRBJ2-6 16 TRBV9 TGTGCCAGCAGCGTAGTAGGGGCCTCTGGGGCCAACGTCCTGACTTTC CASSVVGASGANVLTF
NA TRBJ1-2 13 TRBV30 TGTGCCTGGAGTGTATATGTTTTAAATGGCTACACCTTC CAWSVYVLNGYTF
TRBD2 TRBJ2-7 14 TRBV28 TGTGCCAGCAGTTGGGGAGCGGGAGTTCGCGAGCAGTACTTC CASSWGAGVREQYF
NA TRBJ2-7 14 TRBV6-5 TGTGCCAGCAGTTATTCTCGCCAGTCGTACGCGCAGTACTTC CASSYSRQSYAQYF
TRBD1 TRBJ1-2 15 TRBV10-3 TGTGCCATCAGTGGACAGGGTGAAAGCAATCTTGGCTACACCTTC CAISGQGESNLGYTF